Shown below are 3 T cell receptor beta chains from a single sample sequenced in a study of T cell repertoires in cytomegalovirus infection. TCRdb independently ran MiXCR on the reads; one entry per CDR3 protein. The sample includes 250,000 or so distinct CDR3 sequences, more than 15% of them seen just once. Material: CD8+ T cells from PBMCs. The receptors were sampled from a human donor in good health (CMV status not recorded). Some clones in this sample may be carry-over from other donors' samples.

The table lists this clonotype with a few counts. V gene TRBV2 combines with J gene TRBJ2-2; tentatively, D is TRBD2 (7 bases). V dropped 4 bases and J dropped 4 bases, with 19 bases sitting between them. The germline CDR1 and CDR2 sequences are SNHLY and FYNNEI. The CDR3 runs to 17 residues. As DNA, the CDR3 is TGTGCCAGCAGTGTTCCCCAGGTGGGGGGGCCCACCGGGGAGCTGTTTTTT. This translates into CASSVPQVGGPTGELFF.

V and J are TRBV2 and TRBJ1-2; a weak D match, TRBD1 (6 bases). CDR1 and CDR2 (germline): SNHLY, FYNNEI. Trimming cost V 0 bases and J 4 bases, with 15 bases left between them. The CDR3 is 16 residues long. The CDR3 sequence is CASSEALQGLIYGYTF. The DNA for the CDR3 is TGTGCCAGCAGTGAAGCGTTACAGGGACTTATCTATGGCTACACCTTC.

This rearrangement joins TRBV5-1 to TRBJ2-3, with a tentative D call TRBD2 (6 bases). This CDR3 has 17 residues. Germline lookup yields CDR1 SGHRS and CDR2 YFSETQ. Deletions cut 3 bases from V and 1 base from J, with 18 bases between. The CDR3 DNA reads TGCGCCAGCAGCTGGGAGTTTCGGGAGACGCGCACAGATACGCAGTATTTT. It encodes CASSWEFRETRTDTQYF.